This T cell receptor (beta chain) is from a study of graft-versus-host responses after intestinal transplantation. Study-wide results and limits: GvH clones appeared in recipient marrow, some first in ileum or blood.

Some clones are missing from TCRdb's copy, which holds only in-frame ones; the method was immunoSEQ multiplex PCR. Here the sample spans under 80,000 clones, over 80% being singletons. Points on this clone: The antigen remains unidentified.

The TCR sequence derives from a human patient who received an intestinal transplant, so some T cells may come from the graft donor. This material consisted of PBMCs, taken 98 days after intestinal transplantation.

DNA of the CDR3: TGTGCCAGCAGCCTTGGAGTCCTAGCGGGAGGCACAGATACGCAGTATTTT. Protein sequence: CASSLGVLAGGTDTQYF. This chain connects TRBV5-8 to TRBJ2-3, with 10 positions matching TRBD2. With V trimmed by 4 bases and J by 1 base, 9 bases remained unmatched. The germline V gene has CDR1 SGHTS and CDR2 YDEGEE. The length of the CDR3 is 17 residues.